This T cell receptor (beta chain) originates from a study of blood T cell repertoires in COVID-19. Study-wide background: Collection of acute and convalescent COVID-19 samples took place in the United States, Italy and Spain. In each case, the material was cDNA or gDNA derived from T cells, B-cell-depleted T cells, or PBMCs.

Original analysis: Estimation of nucleated cell counts was performed using reference gene primer amplification. TCRdb keeps only in-frame clones here, not all; method: immunoSEQ multiplex PCR. For V, J and clone size, that table is used; D and trimming come from the DNA. The sample shows approximately 230,000 clones, approximately 80% of them seen only once. This clone showed up just once. The CDR3 loop spans 20 amino acids. The V and J genes are TRBV21-1 and TRBJ2-3; TRBD1 was called by the table and not checked on the DNA. TRBV21-1 constitutes a pseudogene. The TCR originated in a woman aged 40 to 55 with active or convalescent COVID-19. The sequencing input was peripheral blood. CDR3 nucleotides: TGTGCCAGCAGCCGGCGGACAGGGGGCCGGGCCCCCTCTAGCACAGATACGCAGTATTTT. Amino acid sequence: CASSRRTGGRAPSSTDTQYF.